Listed below are T cell receptor beta chains from one sample, sequenced in a study of T cell responses to AZD1222 COVID-19 vaccine. The protocol was immunoSEQ multiplex PCR, while the TCRdb copy is restricted to in-frame clones and leaves out a portion. This sample has 120,000 to 150,000 clones, with approximately 91% found just once. The material was peripheral blood, obtained 28 days after the second dose of the MenACWY control vaccine. The receptors come from an adult who received the MenACWY meningococcal vaccine as a control. Each CDR3 is given without its conserved first and last residue. D genes are given only for firm matches.

TRBJ2-1 | - | TRBV6-2/TRBV6-3 | ASSYSRASLVPF
TRBJ2-1 | TRBD2 | TRBV3-1/TRBV3-2 | ASSQQGTSGPYNEQF
TRBJ2-1 | TRBD1 | TRBV6-5 | ASLPGGTGREQF
TRBJ1-4 | - | TRBV5-5 | ASSLGNFNEKLF
TRBJ1-5 | - | TRBV4-2 | ASSQGWDNNQPQH
TRBJ2-2 | - | TRBV3-1/TRBV3-2 | ASSQDRINGQLSTGELF
TRBJ2-7 | TRBD1 | TRBV19 | ASSTTPQGVYEQY
TRBJ1-5 | - | TRBV6-2/TRBV6-3 | ASSYGGAQH
TRBJ2-5 | - | TRBV3-1/TRBV3-2 | ASSFTWVGGAQY
TRBJ1-2 | - | TRBV28 | ASTEGGNYGYT
TRBJ1-1 | - | TRBV30 | AWRQRLEAF
TRBJ2-3 | TRBD2 | TRBV5-1 | ASSLTGGPDTQY
TRBJ2-2 | - | TRBV4-3 | ASSQDGTENTGELF
TRBJ1-2 | - | TRBV6-1 | ASSEWGREDYGYT
TRBJ2-2 | TRBD2 | TRBV19 | ASSISGGPGELF
TRBJ2-5 | TRBD2 | TRBV4-1 | ASSRGLAGGETQY
TRBJ2-1 | - | TRBV20-1 | SAGRFDEQF
TRBJ2-5 | - | TRBV7-2 | ASSFNKGGGETQY
TRBJ1-2 | - | TRBV12-3/TRBV12-4 | ASSLAGSGYT
TRBJ1-4 | - | TRBV6-5 | ASRQGRGEKLF
TRBJ2-5 | - | TRBV15 | ATSRGGRGEAGTQY
TRBJ1-5 | TRBD1 | TRBV6-6 | ASSRPGQGSDSNQPQH
TRBJ1-1 | - | TRBV12-3/TRBV12-4 | ASTTNRFTEAF
TRBJ2-5 | TRBD1 | TRBV27 | ASSLSGQGKTQY
TRBJ1-6 | - | TRBV27 | ASSPLRDYRGSPLH
TRBJ2-2 | - | TRBV24-1 | ATRPNRVHTGELF
TRBJ2-1 | TRBD1 | TRBV29-1 | SVVDRGRRDEQF
TRBJ2-3 | TRBD1 | TRBV11-3 | ASKGTAGTDTQY
TRBJ2-3 | - | TRBV7-3 | ASSLRGGADTQY
TRBJ1-2 | - | TRBV11-2 | ASSLVLRGVDYGYT
TRBJ2-6 | - | TRBV19 | ASSIRTGSGANVLT
TRBJ1-2 | - | TRBV24-1 | ATSDQRGRYGYT
TRBJ2-3 | TRBD1 | TRBV24-1 | ATRDRFLLTQY
TRBJ1-5 | - | TRBV27 | ASSLGRNQPQH
TRBJ1-2 | - | TRBV7-3 | ASSPGQSNYGYT
TRBJ1-2 | - | TRBV3-1/TRBV3-2 | ASSQVPHGYT
TRBJ1-1 | - | TRBV19 | ASTEGLNTEAF
TRBJ2-4 | TRBD2 | TRBV9 | ASSVDSGLGQNIQY
TRBJ1-2 | - | TRBV30 | AWRSPGRYGYT
TRBJ1-1 | TRBD1 | TRBV30 | AWSGARQGSTEAF
TRBJ1-1 | - | TRBV28 | ASTLGDLLAEAF
TRBJ1-1 | TRBD1 | TRBV6-5 | ASSSFRGEAF
TRBJ2-6 | - | TRBV24-1 | ATSDSVQGPGANVLT
TRBJ2-1 | TRBD2 | TRBV19 | ASSLAGGPRNEQF
TRBJ2-1 | TRBD2 | TRBV4-2 | ASSQELAGAGEQF
TRBJ2-2 | - | TRBV9 | ASSALKSSGEHRGAV
TRBJ2-7 | TRBD1 | TRBV7-9 | ASSLAGTGGPYEQY
TRBJ2-5 | TRBD1 | TRBV6-5 | ASRRTGVSETQY
TRBJ1-6 | - | TRBV5-6 | ASSLGNRDSPLH
TRBJ2-3 | TRBD2 | TRBV24-1 | ATGNAGGSDTQY
TRBJ1-1 | - | TRBV5-6 | ASSLLRWRGPNTEAF
TRBJ1-2 | TRBD1 | TRBV2 | ASSPSRDRGRGYT
TRBJ1-2 | TRBD1 | TRBV6-5 | ASSSTGTDNYGYT
TRBJ2-3 | - | TRBV5-6 | ASSLYQGSDTQY
TRBJ2-7 | TRBD1 | TRBV5-5 | ASSSWTGSPYEQY
TRBJ1-4 | - | TRBV6-5 | ASSSGVYNEKLF
TRBJ2-3 | - | TRBV29-1 | SAATGVPDTQY
TRBJ2-7 | TRBD1 | TRBV28 | ASSPPGQGSYEQY
TRBJ1-1 | - | TRBV7-9 | ASSYITRNTEAF